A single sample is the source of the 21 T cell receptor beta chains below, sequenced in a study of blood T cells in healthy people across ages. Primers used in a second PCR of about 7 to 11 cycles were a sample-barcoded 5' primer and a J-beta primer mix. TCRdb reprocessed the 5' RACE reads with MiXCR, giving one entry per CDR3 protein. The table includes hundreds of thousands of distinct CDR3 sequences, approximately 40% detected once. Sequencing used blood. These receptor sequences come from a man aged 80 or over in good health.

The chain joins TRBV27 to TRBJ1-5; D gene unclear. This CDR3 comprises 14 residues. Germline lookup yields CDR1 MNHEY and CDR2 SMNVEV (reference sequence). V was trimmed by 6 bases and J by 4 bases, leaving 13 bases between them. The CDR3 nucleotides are TGTGCCAGCAGAAGGTCCGGAGGGAATCAGCCCCAGCATTTT. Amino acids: CASRRSGGNQPQHF.

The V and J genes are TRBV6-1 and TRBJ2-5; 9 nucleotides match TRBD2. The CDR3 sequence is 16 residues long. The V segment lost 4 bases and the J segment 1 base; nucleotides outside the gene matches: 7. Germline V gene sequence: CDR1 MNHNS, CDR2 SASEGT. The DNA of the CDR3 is TGTGCCAGCAGTGTTCAAGCGGGGGGACCCCAAGAGACCCAGTACTTC. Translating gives CASSVQAGGPQETQYF.

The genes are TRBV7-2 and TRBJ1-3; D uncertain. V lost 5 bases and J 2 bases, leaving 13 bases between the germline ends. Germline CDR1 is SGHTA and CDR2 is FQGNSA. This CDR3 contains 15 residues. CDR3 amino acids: CASSAASGTGNTIYF. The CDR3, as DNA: TGTGCCAGCAGCGCCGCCAGCGGCACTGGAAACACCATATATTTT.

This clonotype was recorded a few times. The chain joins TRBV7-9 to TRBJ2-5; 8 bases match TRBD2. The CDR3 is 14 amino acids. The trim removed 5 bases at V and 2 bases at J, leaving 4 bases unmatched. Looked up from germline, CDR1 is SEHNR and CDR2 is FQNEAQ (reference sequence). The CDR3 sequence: CASSRSGIQETQYF. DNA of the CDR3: TGTGCCAGCAGCCGTAGCGGGATTCAAGAGACCCAGTACTTC.

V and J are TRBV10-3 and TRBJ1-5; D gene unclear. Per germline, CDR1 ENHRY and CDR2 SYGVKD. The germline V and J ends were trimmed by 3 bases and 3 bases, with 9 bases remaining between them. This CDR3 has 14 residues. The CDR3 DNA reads TGTGCCATCAGTGATAAGGTAATCAATCAGCCCCAGCATTTT. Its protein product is CAISDKVINQPQHF.

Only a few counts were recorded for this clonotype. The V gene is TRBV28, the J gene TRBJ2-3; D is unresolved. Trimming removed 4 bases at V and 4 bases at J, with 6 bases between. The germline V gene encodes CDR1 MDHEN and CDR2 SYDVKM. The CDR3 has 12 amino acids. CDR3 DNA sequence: TGTGCCAGCAGTTCCCGGCCAGATACGCAGTATTTT. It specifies CASSSRPDTQYF.

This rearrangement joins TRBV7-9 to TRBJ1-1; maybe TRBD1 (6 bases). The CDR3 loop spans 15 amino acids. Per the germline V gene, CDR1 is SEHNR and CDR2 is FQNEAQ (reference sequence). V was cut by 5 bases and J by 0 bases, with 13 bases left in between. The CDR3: CASSAPRGMNTEAFF. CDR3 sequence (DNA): TGTGCCAGCAGCGCCCCCAGGGGAATGAACACTGAAGCTTTCTTT.

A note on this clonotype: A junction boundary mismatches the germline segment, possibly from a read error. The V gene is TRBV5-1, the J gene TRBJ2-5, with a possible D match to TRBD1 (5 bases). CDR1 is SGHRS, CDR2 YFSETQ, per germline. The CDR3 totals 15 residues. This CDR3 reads CASSLTGARQEAQYF. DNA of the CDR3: TGCGCCAGCAGCTTGACTGGGGCCAGACAAGAGGCCCAGTACTTC.

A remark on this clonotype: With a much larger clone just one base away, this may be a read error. Here the CDR3 reads CSASWPTGETQFF. The CDR3 nucleotides read TGCAGTGCTAGTTGGCCGACAGGGGAGACCCAGTTCTTC. The chain links TRBV20-1 to TRBJ2-1, with TRBD1 matching over 8 bases. The V gene end was trimmed by 3 bases and the J gene end by 13 bases; junction bases not matched to a gene: 11. CDR1 is DFQATT and CDR2 is SNEGSKA in the germline V gene (reference sequence). This CDR3 region has 13 residues.

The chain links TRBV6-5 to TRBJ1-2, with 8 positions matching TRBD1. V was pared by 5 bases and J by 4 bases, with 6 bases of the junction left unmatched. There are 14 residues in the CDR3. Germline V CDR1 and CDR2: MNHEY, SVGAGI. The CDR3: CASSPSTGGYGYTF. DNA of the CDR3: TGTGCCAGCAGTCCAAGCACAGGGGGCTATGGCTACACCTTC.

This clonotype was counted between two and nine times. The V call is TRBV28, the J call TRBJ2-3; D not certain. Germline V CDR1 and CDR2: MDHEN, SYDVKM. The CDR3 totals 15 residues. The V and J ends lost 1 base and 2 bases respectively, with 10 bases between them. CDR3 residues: CASSLSGWDTDTQYF. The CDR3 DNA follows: TGTGCCAGCAGTTTATCGGGTTGGGACACAGATACGCAGTATTTT.

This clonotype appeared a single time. CDR3 DNA: TGTGCCAGCAGTTACCAGGGACAGACCACCGGGGAGCTGTTTTTT. Translating it yields CASSYQGQTTGELFF. The J gene is TRBJ2-2, the V gene TRBV6-2 or TRBV6-3; 7 nucleotides agree with TRBD1. Germline V gene sequence: CDR1 MNHEY, CDR2 SVGEGT. The CDR3 is made up of 15 amino acids. With V trimmed by 2 bases and J by 4 bases, 4 bases remained unmatched.

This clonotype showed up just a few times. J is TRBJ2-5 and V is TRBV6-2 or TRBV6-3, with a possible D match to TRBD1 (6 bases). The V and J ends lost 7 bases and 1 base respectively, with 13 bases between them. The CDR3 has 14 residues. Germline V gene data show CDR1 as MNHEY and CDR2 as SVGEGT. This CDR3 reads CASNLGQSQETQYF. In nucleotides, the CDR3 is TGTGCCAGCAACCTCGGACAGTCCCAAGAGACCCAGTACTTC.

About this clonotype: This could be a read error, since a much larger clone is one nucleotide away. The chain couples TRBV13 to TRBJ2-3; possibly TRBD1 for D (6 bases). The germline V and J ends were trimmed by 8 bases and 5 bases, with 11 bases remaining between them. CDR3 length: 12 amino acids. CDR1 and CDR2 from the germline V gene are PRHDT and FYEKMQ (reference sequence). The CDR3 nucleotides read TGTGCCAGCGGTTTACAGGGAGATACGCAGTATTTT. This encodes CASGLQGDTQYF.

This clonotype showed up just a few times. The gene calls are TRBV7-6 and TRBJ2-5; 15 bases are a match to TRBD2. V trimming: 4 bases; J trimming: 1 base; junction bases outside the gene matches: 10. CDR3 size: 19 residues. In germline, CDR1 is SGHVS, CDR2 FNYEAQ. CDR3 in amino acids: CASSSTGTSGRYSQETQYF. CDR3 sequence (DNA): TGTGCCAGCAGCTCGACCGGGACTAGCGGGAGGTATAGCCAAGAGACCCAGTACTTC.

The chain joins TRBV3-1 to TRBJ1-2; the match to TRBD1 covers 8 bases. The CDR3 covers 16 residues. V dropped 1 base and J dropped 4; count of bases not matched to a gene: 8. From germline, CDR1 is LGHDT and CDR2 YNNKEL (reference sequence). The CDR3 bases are TGTGCCAGCAGCCAAGGGGGACAGGTCCTACGCTATGGCTACACCTTC. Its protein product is CASSQGGQVLRYGYTF.

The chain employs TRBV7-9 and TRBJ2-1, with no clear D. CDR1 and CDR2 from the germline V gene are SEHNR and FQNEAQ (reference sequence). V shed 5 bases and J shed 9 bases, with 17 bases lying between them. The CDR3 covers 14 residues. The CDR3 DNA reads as TGTGCCAGCAGCCCACGACCAGATCGCATTGAGCAGTTCTTC. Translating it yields CASSPRPDRIEQFF. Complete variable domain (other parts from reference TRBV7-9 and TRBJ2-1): DTGVSQNPRHKITKRGQNVTFRCDPISEHNRLYWYRQTLGQGPEFLTYFQNEAQLEKSRLLSDRFSAERPKGSFSTLEIQRTEQGDSAMYLCASSPRPDRIEQFFGPGTRLTVL.

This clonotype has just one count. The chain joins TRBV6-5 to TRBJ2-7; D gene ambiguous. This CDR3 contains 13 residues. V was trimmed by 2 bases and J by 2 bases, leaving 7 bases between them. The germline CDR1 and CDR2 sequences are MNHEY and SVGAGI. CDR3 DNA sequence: TGTGCCAGCAGTTACAGAAGGACCTACGAGCAGTACTTC. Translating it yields CASSYRRTYEQYF.

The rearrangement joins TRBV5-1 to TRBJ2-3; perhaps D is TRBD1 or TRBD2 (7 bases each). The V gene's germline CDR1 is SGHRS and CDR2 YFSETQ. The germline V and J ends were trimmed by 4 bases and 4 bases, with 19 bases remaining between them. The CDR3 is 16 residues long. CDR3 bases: TGCGCCAGCAGCCCGCCGGGGAGGGGGCAGGCAGATACGCAGTATTTT. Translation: CASSPPGRGQADTQYF.

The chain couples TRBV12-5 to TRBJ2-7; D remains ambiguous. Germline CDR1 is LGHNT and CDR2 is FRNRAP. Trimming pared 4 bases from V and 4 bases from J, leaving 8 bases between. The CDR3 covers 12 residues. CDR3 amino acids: CASGWNRYEQYF. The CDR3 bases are TGTGCTAGTGGTTGGAATCGATACGAGCAGTACTTC.

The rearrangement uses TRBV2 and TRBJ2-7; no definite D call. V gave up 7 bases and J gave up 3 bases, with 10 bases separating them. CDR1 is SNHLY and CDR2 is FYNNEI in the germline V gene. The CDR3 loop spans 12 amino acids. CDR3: CASNLEIYEQYF. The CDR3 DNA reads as TGTGCCAGCAATTTAGAGATCTACGAGCAGTACTTC.